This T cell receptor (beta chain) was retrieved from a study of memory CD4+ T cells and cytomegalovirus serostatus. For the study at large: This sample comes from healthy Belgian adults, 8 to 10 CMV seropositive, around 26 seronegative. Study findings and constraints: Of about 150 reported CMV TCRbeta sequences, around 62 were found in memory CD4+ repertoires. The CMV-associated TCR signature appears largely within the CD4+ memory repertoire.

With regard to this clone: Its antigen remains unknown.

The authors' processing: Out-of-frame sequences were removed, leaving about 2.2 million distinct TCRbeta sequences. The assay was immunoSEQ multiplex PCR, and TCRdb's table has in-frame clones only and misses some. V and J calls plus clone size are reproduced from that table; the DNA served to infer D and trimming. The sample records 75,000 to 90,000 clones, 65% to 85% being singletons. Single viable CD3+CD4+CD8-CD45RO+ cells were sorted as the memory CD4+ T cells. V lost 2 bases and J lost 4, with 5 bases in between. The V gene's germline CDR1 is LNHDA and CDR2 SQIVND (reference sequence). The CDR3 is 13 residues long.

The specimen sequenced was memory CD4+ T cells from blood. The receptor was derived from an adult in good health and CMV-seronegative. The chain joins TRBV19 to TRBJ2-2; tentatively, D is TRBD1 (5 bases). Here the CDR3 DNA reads TGTGCCAGTAGTATACAGGGCACCGGGGAGCTGTTTTTT. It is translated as CASSIQGTGELFF.